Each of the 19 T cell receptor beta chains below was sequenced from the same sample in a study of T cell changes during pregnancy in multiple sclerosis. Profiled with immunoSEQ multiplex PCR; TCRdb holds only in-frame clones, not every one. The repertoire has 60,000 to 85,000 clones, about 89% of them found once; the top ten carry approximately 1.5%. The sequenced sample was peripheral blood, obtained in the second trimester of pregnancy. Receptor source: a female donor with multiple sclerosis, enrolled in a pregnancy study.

CDR3 in DNA: TGTGCCAGCAGTCAATTCCCTACGCCAAGCCCTGAAGCTTTCTTT. Translating it yields CASSQFPTPSPEAFF. This chain joins TRBV27 and TRBJ1-1, with no clear D. V lost 5 bases and J 6 bases, leaving 19 bases between the germline ends. The CDR3 loop spans 15 amino acids. Germline loops: CDR1 MNHEY, CDR2 SMNVEV (reference sequence).

CDR3: CASSSTVMEGPYGYTF. The CDR3, as DNA: TGTGCCAGCAGCTCAACCGTCATGGAGGGCCCCTATGGCTACACCTTC. The gene calls are TRBV5-4 and TRBJ1-2; D remains unclear. The germline gives CDR1 SGHNT, CDR2 YYREEE (reference sequence). Trimming took off 3 bases at V and 4 bases at J, with 19 bases between the two ends. The CDR3 sequence is 16 residues long.

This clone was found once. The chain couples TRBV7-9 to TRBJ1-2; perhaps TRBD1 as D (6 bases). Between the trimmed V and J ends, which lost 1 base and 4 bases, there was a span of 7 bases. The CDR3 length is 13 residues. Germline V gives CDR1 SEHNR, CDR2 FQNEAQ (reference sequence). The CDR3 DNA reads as TGTGCCAGCAGCTTAGTAGGGGGCTATGGCTACACCTTC. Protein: CASSLVGGYGYTF.

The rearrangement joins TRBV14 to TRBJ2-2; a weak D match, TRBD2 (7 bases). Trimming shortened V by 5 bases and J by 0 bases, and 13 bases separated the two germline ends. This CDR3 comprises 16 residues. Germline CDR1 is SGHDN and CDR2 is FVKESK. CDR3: CASSYREGANTGELFF. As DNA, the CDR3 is TGTGCCAGCAGCTACAGGGAGGGGGCGAACACCGGGGAGCTGTTTTTT.

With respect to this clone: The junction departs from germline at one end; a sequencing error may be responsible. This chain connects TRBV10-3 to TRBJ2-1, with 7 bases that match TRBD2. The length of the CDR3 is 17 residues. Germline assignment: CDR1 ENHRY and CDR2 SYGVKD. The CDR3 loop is CAIRESVRGSSYNEQFF. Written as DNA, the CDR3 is TGTGCCATCAGGGAGTCGGTGCGGGGGAGCTCCTACAATGAGCAGTTCTTC.

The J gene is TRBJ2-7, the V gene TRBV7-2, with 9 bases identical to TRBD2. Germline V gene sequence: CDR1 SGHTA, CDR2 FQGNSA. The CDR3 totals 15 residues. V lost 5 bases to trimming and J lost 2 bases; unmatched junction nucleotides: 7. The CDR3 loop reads CASSTELAGTYEQYF. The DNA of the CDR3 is TGTGCCAGCAGCACCGAGCTAGCGGGAACCTACGAGCAGTACTTC. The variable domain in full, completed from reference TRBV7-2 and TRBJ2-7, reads GAGVSQSPSNKVTEKGKDVELRCDPISGHTALYWYRQSLGQGLEFLIYFQGNSAPDKSGLPSDRFSAERTGGSVSTLTIQRTQQEDSAVYLCASSTELAGTYEQYFGPGTRLTVT.

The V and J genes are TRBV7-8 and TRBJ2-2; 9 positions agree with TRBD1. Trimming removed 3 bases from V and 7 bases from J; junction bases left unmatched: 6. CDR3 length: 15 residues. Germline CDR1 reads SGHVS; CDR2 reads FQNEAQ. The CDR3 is CASSLRQGEGGELFF. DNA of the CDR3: TGTGCCAGCAGCTTGAGACAGGGGGAAGGCGGGGAGCTGTTTTTT.

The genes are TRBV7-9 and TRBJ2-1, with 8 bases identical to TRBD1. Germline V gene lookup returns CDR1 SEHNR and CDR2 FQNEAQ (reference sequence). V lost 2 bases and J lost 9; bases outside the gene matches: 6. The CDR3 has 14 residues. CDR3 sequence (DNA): TGTGCCAGCAGCTTAACAAGGACAGGGAGTGAGCAGTTCTTC. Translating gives CASSLTRTGSEQFF.

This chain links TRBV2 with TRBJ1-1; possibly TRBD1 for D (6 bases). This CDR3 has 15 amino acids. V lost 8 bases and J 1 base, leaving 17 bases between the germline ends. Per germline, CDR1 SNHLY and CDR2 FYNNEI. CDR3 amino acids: CASLRQAVGNTEAFF. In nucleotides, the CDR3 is TGTGCCAGCCTAAGACAGGCGGTGGGGAACACTGAAGCTTTCTTT.

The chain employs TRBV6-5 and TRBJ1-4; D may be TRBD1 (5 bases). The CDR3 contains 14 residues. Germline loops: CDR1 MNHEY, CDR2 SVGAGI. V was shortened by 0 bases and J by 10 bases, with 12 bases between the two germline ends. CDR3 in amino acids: CASSYSAGFGKLFF. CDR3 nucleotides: TGTGCCAGCAGTTACTCGGCAGGGTTTGGAAAACTGTTTTTT.

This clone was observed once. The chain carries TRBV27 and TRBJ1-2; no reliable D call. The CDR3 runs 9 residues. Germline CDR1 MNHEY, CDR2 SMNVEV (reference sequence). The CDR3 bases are TGTGGTGGAGAATATGGCTACACCTTC. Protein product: CGGEYGYTF.

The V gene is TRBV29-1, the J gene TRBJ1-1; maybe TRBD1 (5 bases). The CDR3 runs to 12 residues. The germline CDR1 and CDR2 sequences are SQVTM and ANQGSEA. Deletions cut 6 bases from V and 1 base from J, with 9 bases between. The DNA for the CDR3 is TGCAGCGTAGAGACAGCGAACACTGAAGCTTTCTTT. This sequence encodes CSVETANTEAFF.

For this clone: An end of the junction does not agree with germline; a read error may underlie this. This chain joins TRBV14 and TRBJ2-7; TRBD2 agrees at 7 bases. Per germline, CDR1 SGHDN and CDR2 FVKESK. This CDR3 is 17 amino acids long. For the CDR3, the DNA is TGTGTCAGCAGCCAAGAAATAGGTGGACTAGGCGGCTACGAGCAGTACTTC. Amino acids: CVSSQEIGGLGGYEQYF.

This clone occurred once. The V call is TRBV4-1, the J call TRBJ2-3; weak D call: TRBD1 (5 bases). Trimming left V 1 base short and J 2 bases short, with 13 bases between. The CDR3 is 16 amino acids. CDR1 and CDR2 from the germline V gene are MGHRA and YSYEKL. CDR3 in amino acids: CASSQAWGGITDTQYF. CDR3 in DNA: TGCGCCAGCAGCCAAGCTTGGGGCGGAATCACAGATACGCAGTATTTT.

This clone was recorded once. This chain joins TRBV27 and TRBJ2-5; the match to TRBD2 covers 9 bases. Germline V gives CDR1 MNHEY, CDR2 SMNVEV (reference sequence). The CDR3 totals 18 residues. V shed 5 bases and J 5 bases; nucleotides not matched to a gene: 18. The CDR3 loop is CASSERSSGGVRGETQYF. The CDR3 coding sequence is TGTGCCAGCAGTGAAAGGAGTAGCGGGGGCGTACGCGGGGAGACCCAGTACTTC.

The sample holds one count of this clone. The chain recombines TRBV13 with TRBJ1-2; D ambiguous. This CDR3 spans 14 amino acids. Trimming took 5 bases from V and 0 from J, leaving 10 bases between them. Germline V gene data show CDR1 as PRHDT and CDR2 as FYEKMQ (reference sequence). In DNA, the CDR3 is TGTGCCAGCAGCCCCGACTCGGCTAACTATGGCTACACCTTC. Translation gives CASSPDSANYGYTF.

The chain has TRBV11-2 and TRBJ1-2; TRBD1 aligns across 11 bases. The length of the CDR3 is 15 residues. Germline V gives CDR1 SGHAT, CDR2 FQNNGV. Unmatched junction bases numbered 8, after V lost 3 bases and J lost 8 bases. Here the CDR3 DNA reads TGTGCCAGCAGCTTGGGCCGGGACAGGGGGATCGGCTACACCTTC. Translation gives CASSLGRDRGIGYTF. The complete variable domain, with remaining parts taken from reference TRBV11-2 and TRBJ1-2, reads EAGVAQSPRYKIIEKRQSVAFWCNPISGHATLYWYQQILGQGPKLLIQFQNNGVVDDSQLPKDRFSAERLKGVDSTLKIQPAKLEDSAVYLCASSLGRDRGIGYTFGSGTRLTVV.

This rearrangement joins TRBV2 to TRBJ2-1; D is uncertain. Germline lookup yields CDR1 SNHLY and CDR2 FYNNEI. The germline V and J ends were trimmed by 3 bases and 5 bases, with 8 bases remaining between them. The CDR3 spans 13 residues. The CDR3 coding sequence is TGTGCCAGCAGTGACCACAACAACAATGAGCAGTTCTTC. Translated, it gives CASSDHNNNEQFF.

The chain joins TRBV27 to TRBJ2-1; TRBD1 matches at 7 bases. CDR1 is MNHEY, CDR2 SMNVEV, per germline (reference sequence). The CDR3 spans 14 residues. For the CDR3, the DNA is TGTGCGACCCGAGGGGGCTCGGTCTACAATGAGCAGTTCTTC. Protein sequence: CATRGGSVYNEQFF.